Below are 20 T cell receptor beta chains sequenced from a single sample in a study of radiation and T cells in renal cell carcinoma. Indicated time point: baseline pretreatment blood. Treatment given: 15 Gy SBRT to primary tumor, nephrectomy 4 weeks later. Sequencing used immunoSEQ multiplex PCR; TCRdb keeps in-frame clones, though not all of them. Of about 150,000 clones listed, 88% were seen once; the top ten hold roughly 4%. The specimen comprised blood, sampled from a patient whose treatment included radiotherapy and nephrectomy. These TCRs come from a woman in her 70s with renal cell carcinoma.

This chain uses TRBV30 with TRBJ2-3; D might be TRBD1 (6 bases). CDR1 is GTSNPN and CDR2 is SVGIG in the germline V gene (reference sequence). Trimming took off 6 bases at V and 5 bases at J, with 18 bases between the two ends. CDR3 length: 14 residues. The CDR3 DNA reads TGTGCCTGCATCCCGTACAGGGCTGGAGATACGCAGTATTTT. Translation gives CACIPYRAGDTQYF.

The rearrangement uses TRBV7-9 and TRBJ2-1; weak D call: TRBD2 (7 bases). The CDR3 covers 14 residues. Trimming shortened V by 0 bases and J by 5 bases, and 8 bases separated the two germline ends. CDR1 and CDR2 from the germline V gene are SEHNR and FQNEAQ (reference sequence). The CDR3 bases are TGTGCCAGCAGCTTAGCGGGGGGGCACAATGAGCAGTTCTTC. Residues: CASSLAGGHNEQFF.

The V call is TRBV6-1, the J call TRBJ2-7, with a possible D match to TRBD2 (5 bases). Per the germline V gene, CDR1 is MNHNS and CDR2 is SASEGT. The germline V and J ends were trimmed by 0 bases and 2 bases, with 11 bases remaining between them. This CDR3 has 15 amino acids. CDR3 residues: CASSEARWETYEQYF. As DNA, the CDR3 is TGTGCCAGCAGTGAAGCGCGTTGGGAGACCTACGAGCAGTACTTC.

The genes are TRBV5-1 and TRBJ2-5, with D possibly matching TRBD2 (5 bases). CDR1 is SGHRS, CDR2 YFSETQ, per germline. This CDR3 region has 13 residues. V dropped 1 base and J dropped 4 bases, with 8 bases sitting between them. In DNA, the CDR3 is TGCGCCAGCAGCTTGAAGGGAGTAGAGACCCAGTACTTC. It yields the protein CASSLKGVETQYF. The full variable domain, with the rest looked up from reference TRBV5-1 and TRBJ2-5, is KAGVTQTPRYLIKTRGQQVTLSCSPISGHRSVSWYQQTPGQGLQFLFEYFSETQRNKGNFPGRFSGRQFSNSRSEMNVSTLELGDSALYLCASSLKGVETQYFGPGTRLLVL.

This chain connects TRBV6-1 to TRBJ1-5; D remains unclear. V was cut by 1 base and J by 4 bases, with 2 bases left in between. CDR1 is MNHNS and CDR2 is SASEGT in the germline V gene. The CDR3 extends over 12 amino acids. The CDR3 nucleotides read TGTGCCAGCAGTGAAGGAAATCAGCCCCAGCATTTT. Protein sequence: CASSEGNQPQHF.

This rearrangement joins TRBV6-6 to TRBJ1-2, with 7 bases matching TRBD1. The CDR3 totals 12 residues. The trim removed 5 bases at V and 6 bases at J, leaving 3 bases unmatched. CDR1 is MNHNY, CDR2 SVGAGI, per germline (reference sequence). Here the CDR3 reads CASSEGADGYTF. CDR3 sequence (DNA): TGTGCCAGCAGTGAGGGGGCGGATGGCTACACCTTC.

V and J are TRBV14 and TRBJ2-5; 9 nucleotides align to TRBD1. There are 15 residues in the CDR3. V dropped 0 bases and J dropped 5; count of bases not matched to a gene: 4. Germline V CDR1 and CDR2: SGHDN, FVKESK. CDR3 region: CASSQDTGGWETQYF. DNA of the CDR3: TGTGCCAGCAGCCAAGATACAGGGGGCTGGGAGACCCAGTACTTC.

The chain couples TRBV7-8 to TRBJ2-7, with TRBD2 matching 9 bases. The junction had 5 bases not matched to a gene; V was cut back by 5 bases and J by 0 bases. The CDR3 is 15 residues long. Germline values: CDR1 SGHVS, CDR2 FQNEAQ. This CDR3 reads CASSNGTSLSYEQYF. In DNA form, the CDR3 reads TGTGCCAGCAGCAACGGGACTAGCCTCTCCTACGAGCAGTACTTC. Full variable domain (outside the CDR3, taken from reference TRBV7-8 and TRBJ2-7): GAGVSQSPRYKVAKRGQDVALRCDPISGHVSLFWYQQALGQGPEFLTYFQNEAQLDKSGLPSDRFFAERPEGSVSTLKIQRTQQEDSAVYLCASSNGTSLSYEQYFGPGTRLTVT.

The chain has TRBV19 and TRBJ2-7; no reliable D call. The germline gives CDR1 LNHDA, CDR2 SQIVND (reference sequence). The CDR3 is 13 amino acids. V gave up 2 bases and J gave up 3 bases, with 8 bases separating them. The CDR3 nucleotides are TGTGCCAGTAGTATATACCGATTCTACGAGCAGTACTTC. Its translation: CASSIYRFYEQYF.

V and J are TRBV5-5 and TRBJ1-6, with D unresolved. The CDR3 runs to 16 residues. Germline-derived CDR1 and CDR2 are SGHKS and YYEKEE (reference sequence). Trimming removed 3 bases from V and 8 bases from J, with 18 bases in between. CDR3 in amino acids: CASSSGPNLIYSPLHF. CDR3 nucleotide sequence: TGTGCCAGCAGCTCCGGACCCAACCTGATCTATTCACCCCTCCACTTT.

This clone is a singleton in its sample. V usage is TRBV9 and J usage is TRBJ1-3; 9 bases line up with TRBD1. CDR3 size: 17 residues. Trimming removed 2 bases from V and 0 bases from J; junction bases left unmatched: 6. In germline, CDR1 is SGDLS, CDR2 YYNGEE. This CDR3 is CASSVNPTGGSGNTIYF. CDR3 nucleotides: TGTGCCAGCAGCGTTAACCCGACAGGGGGCTCTGGAAACACCATATATTTT. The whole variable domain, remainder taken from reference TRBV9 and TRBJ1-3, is DSGVTQTPKHLITATGQRVTLRCSPRSGDLSVYWYQQSLDQGLQFLIQYYNGEERAKGNILERFSAQQFPDLHSELNLSSLELGDSALYFCASSVNPTGGSGNTIYFGEGSWLTVV.

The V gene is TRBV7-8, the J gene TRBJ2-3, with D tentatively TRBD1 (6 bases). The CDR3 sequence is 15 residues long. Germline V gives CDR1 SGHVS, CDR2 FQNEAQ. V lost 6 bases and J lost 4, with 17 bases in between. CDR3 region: CASRPTGNRADTQYF. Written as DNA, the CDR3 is TGTGCCAGCAGACCAACAGGGAATAGGGCAGATACGCAGTATTTT.

The CDR3 loop is CASSVDPNSGNTIYF. CDR3 bases: TGTGCCAGCAGCGTAGACCCAAATAGTGGAAACACCATATATTTT. The J gene is TRBJ1-3, the V gene TRBV9; D remains unclear. The ends were cut back, 0 bases at V and 3 bases at J, with 10 bases in the middle. There are 15 residues in the CDR3. Germline V gives CDR1 SGDLS, CDR2 YYNGEE.

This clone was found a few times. The DNA of the CDR3 is TGTGCCAGCAGTTTAGAGGGACGGGGTGAAGCTTTCTTT. This gives the protein CASSLEGRGEAFF. The chain has TRBV28 and TRBJ1-1, with D possibly TRBD1 on 5 matching bases. V gave up 2 bases and J gave up 7 bases, with 11 bases separating them. Germline-derived CDR1 and CDR2 are MDHEN and SYDVKM. The CDR3 runs 13 residues.

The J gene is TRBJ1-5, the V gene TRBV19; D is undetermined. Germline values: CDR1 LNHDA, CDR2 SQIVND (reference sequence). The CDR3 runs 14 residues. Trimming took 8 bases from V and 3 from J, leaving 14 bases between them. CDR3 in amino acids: CASSSGPVNQPQHF. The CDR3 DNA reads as TGTGCCAGTTCCTCCGGGCCTGTCAATCAGCCCCAGCATTTT.

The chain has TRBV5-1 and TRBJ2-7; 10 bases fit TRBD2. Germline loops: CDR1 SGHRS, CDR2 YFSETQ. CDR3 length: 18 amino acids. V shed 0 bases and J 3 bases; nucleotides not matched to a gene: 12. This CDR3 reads CASSLDSGGFTHVYEQYF. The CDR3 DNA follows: TGCGCCAGCAGCTTGGATAGCGGGGGGTTCACCCATGTCTACGAGCAGTACTTC.

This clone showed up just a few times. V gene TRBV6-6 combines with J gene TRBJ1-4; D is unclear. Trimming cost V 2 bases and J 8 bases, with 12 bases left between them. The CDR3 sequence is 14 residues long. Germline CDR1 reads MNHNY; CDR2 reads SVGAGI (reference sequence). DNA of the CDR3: TGTGCCAGCAGTTACCAACTCAACCCCGAAAAACTGTTTTTT. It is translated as CASSYQLNPEKLFF.

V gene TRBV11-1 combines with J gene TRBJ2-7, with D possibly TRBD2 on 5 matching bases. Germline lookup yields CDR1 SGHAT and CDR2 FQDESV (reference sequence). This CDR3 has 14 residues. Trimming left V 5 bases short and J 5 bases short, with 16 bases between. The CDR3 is CASSLDLSPHEQYF. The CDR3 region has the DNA TGTGCCAGCAGCCTGGACTTGAGTCCCCACGAGCAGTACTTC.

CDR3 loop: CASSLAGGSFTEAFF. DNA of the CDR3: TGTGCCAGCAGCTTGGCAGGGGGCAGTTTCACTGAAGCTTTCTTT. The V and J genes are TRBV5-4 and TRBJ1-1; 8 positions agree with TRBD1. The CDR3 totals 15 residues. The germline V gene has CDR1 SGHNT and CDR2 YYREEE (reference sequence). V trimming: 0 bases; J trimming: 4 bases; junction bases outside the gene matches: 5.

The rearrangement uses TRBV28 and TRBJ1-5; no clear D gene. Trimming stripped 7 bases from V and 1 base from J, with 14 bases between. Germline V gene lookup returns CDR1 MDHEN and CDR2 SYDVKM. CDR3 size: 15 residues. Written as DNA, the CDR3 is TGTGCCAGCACCCCGGAACCTCTAAGCAATCAGCCCCAGCATTTT. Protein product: CASTPEPLSNQPQHF.